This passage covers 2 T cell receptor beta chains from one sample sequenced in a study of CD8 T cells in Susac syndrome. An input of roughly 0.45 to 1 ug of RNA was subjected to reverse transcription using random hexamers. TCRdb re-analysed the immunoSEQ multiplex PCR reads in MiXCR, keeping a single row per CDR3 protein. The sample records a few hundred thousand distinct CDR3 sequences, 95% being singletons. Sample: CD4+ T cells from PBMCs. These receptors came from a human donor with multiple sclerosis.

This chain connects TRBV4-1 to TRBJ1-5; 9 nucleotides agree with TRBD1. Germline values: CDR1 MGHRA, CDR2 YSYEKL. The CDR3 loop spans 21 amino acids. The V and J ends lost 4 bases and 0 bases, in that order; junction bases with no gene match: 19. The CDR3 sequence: CASSPKVSDRGSSYSNQPQHF. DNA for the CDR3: TGCGCCAGCAGCCCTAAAGTATCCGACAGGGGGTCGTCGTATAGCAATCAGCCCCAGCATTTT.

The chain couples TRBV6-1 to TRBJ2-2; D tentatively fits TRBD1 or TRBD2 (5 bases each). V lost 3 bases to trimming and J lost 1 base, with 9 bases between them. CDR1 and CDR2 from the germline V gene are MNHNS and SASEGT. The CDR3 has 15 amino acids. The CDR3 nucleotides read TGTGCCAGCAGTGAGGTTGGGGGGAACACCGGGGAGCTGTTTTTT. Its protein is CASSEVGGNTGELFF.